The 6 T cell receptor beta chains given below trace back to one sample, sequenced in a study of blood T cell repertoires in COVID-19. TCRdb's table, derived via immunoSEQ multiplex PCR, lists solely in-frame clones and lacks some. The sample yields under 300,000 clones, around 82% seen once. Sequencing was carried out using peripheral blood. These receptor sequences come from a man at least 80 years old with acute or convalescent COVID-19.

V gene TRBV5-1 combines with J gene TRBJ1-2; no definite D call. Trimming stripped 1 base from V and 1 base from J, with 5 bases between. The germline gives CDR1 SGHRS, CDR2 YFSETQ. The CDR3 runs to 13 residues. DNA for the CDR3: TGCGCCAGCAGCTTGCCGGGTAACTATGGCTACACCTTC. Translated, it gives CASSLPGNYGYTF.

The chain couples TRBV19 to TRBJ1-5; D uncertain. V was clipped by 8 bases and J by 1 base, with 6 bases between them. CDR3 length: 12 amino acids. The germline gives CDR1 LNHDA, CDR2 SQIVND (reference sequence). The CDR3 region has the DNA TGTGCCAGTCAGCGAAGCAATCAGCCCCAGCATTTT. Encoded protein: CASQRSNQPQHF.

The chain is built from TRBV5-1 and TRBJ1-1, with D unclear. With 1 base removed from V and 3 bases from J, the gap between germline ends came to 13 bases. This CDR3 has 15 residues. Germline loops: CDR1 SGHRS, CDR2 YFSETQ. The chain's CDR3 is CASSLNTGIYTEAFF. CDR3 nucleotides: TGCGCCAGCAGCTTGAATACGGGGATTTACACTGAAGCTTTCTTT.

The chain recombines TRBV5-1 with TRBJ1-1, with D possibly TRBD1 on 6 matching bases. The germline gives CDR1 SGHRS, CDR2 YFSETQ. This CDR3 is built from 17 residues. Trimming shortened V by 4 bases and J by 1 base, and 20 bases separated the two germline ends. This CDR3 reads CASSLPGGRGTNTEAFF. Written as DNA, the CDR3 is TGCGCCAGCAGCCTCCCTGGGGGGAGGGGGACGAACACTGAAGCTTTCTTT.

V usage is TRBV6-5 and J usage is TRBJ2-1, with 9 bases fitting TRBD2. This CDR3 spans 14 amino acids. Looked up from germline, CDR1 is MNHEY and CDR2 is SVGAGI. Trimming took 4 bases from V and 9 from J; bases not matched to a gene: 7. The CDR3 coding sequence is TGTGCCAGCAGTTGGGTTAGCGGGGGACGTGAGCAGTTCTTC. It yields the protein CASSWVSGGREQFF.

This clone has just a few counts. V gene TRBV19 combines with J gene TRBJ1-3, with 7 bases lining up with TRBD1. Germline assignment: CDR1 LNHDA and CDR2 SQIVND (reference sequence). After removal of 9 bases from V and 9 bases from J, the junction contained 11 bases not matched to a gene. This CDR3 contains 13 residues. The DNA of the CDR3 is TGTGCCAGCAAGCGGCAGGGGGACGGCACCATATATTTT. Amino acids: CASKRQGDGTIYF.